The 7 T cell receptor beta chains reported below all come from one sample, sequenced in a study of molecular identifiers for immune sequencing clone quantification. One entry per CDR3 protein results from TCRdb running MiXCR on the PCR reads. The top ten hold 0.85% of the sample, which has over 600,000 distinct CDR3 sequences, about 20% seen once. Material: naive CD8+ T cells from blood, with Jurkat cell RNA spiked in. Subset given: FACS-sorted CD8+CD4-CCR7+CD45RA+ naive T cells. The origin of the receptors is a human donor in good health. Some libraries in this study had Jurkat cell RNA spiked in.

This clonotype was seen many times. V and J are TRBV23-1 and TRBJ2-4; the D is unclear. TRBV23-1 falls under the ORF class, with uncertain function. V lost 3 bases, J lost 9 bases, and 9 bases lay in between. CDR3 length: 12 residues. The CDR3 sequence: CASSHKGCIQYF. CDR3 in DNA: TGCGCCAGCAGTCATAAAGGGTGCATTCAGTACTTC.

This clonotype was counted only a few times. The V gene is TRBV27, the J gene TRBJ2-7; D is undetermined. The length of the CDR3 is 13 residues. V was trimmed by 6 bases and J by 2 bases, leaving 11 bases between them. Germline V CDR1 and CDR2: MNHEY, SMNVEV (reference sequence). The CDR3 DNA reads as TGTGCCAGCAGGGGCGCTCTAACCTACGAGCAGTACTTC. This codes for CASRGALTYEQYF.

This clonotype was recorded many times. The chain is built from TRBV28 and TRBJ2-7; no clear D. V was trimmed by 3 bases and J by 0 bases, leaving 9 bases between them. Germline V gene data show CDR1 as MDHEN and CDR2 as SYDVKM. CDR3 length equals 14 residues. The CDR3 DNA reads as TGTGCCAGCAGTTTTCTAGGAGCCTCCTACGAGCAGTACTTC. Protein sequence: CASSFLGASYEQYF.

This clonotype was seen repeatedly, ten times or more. The CDR3 DNA reads TGTGCCAGCAGCTACGGGACAGGGGGCGTTACAGATACGCAGTATTTT. Protein sequence: CASSYGTGGVTDTQYF. The rearrangement links TRBV5-6 to TRBJ2-3; the match to TRBD1 covers 12 bases. CDR1 is SGHDT, CDR2 YYEEEE, per germline. The CDR3 has 16 amino acids. The junction had 5 bases not matched to a gene; V was cut back by 3 bases and J by 3 bases.

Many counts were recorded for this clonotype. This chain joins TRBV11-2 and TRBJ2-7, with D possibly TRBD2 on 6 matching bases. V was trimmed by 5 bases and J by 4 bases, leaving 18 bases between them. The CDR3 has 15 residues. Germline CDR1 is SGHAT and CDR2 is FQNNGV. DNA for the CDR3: TGTGCCAGCAGCCCGGGAGCAGCGGTGAGGTACGAGCAGTACTTC. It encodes CASSPGAAVRYEQYF.

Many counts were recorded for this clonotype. The CDR3 protein is CASSVGPRDQEQYF. CDR3 nucleotides: TGTGCCAGCAGCGTAGGCCCCAGGGACCAAGAGCAGTACTTC. This chain joins TRBV9 and TRBJ2-7; D assignment may be TRBD1 or TRBD2 (5 bases each). The CDR3 runs 14 residues. The germline V gene encodes CDR1 SGDLS and CDR2 YYNGEE. Trimming removed 0 bases from V and 7 bases from J, with 14 bases in between.

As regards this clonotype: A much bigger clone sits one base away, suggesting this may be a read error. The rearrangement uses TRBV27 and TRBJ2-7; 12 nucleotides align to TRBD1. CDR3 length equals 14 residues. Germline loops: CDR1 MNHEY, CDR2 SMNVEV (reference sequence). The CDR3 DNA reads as TGTGCCTGCAGTTGGGACAGGGGGCTCTACGAGCAGTACTTC. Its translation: CACSWDRGLYEQYF.